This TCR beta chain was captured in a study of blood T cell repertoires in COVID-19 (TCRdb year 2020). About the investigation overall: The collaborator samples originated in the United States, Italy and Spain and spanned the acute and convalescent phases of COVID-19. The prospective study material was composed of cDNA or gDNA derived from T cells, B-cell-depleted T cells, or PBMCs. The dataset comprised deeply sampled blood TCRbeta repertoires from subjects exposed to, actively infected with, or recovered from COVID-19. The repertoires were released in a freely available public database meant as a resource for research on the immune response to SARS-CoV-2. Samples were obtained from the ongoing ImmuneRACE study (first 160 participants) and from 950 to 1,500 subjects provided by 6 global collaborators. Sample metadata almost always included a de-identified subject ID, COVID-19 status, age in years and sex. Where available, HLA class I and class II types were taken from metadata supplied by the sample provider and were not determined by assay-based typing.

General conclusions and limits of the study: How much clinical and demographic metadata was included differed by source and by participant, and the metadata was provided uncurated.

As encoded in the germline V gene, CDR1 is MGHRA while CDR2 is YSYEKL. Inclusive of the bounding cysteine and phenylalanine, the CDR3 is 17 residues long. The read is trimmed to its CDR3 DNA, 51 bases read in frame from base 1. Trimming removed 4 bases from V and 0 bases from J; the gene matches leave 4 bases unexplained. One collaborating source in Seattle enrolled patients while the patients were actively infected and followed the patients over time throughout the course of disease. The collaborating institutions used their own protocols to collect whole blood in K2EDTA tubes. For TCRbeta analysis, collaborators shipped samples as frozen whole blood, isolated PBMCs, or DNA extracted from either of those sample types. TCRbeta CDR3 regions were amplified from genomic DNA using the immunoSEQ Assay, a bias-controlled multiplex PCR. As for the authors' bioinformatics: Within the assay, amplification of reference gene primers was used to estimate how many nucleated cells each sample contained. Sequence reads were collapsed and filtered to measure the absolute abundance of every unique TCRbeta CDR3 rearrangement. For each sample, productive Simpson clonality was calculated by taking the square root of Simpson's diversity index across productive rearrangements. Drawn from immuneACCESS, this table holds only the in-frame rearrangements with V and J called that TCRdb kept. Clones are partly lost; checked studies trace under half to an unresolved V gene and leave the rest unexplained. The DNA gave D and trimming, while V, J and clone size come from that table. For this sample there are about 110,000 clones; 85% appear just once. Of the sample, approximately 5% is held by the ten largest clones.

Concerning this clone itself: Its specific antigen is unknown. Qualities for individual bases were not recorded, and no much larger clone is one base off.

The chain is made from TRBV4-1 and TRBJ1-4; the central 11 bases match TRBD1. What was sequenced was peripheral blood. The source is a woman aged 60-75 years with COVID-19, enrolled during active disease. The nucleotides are TGCGCCAGCAGCCTGGGACAGGGGGGTTCAACTAATGAAAAACTGTTTTTT. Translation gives CASSLGQGGSTNEKLFF.